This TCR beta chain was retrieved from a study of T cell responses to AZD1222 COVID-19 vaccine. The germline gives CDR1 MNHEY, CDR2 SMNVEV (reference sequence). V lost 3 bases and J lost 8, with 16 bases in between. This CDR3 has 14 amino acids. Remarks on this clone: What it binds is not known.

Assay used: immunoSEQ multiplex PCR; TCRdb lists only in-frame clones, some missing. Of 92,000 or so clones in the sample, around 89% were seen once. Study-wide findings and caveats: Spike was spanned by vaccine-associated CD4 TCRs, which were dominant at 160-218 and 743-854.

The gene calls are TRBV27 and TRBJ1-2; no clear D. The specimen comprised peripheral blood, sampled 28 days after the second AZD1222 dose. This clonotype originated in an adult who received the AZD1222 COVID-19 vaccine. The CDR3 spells CASSLVPDFEGYTF. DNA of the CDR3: TGTGCCAGCAGTTTGGTCCCCGACTTTGAGGGCTACACCTTC.